These T cell receptor beta chains were read from a single sample in a study of blood T cell repertoires in COVID-19. Profiling relied on immunoSEQ multiplex PCR, and the TCRdb table lists in-frame clones only, not all of them. The sample has about 250,000 clones, over 75% seen once. Sequenced input: peripheral blood. Receptors originate from a woman in her twenties or thirties with acute or convalescent COVID-19. CDR3s include the opening cysteine and the closing phenylalanine or tryptophan. D genes are given only for firm matches. The size field is filled for only some rows; it gives once, few, many or a size class.

clone_size: NA; j_call: TRBJ2-3; d_call: TRBD2; v_call: TRBV4-3; cdr3_aa: CASSQDRLAGGSDTQYF; cdr3_nt: TGCGCCAGCAGCCAAGATCGCCTAGCGGGAGGGTCAGATACGCAGTATTTT
clone_size: once; j_call: TRBJ2-1; d_call: TRBD2; v_call: TRBV11-2; cdr3_aa: CASSSPGGRGNEQFF; cdr3_nt: TGTGCCAGCAGCTCCCCTGGCGGGAGGGGCAATGAGCAGTTCTTC
clone_size: NA; j_call: TRBJ1-1; d_call: NA; v_call: TRBV2; cdr3_aa: CASRIQGEAFF; cdr3_nt: TGTGCCAGCAGGATACAGGGTGAAGCTTTCTTT
clone_size: NA; j_call: TRBJ2-1; d_call: TRBD2; v_call: TRBV29-1; cdr3_aa: CSGASGRSPNEQFF; cdr3_nt: TGCAGCGGCGCTAGCGGGAGAAGCCCCAATGAGCAGTTCTTC
clone_size: NA; j_call: TRBJ2-1; d_call: NA; v_call: TRBV6-6; cdr3_aa: CASSLAARGHEQFF; cdr3_nt: TGTGCCAGCAGCCTCGCGGCCCGCGGCCATGAGCAGTTCTTC
clone_size: NA; j_call: TRBJ2-3; d_call: NA; v_call: TRBV7-2; cdr3_aa: CASSLAPGGTDTQYF; cdr3_nt: TGTGCCAGCAGCTTAGCTCCAGGGGGCACAGATACGCAGTATTTT
clone_size: NA; j_call: TRBJ2-5; d_call: NA; v_call: TRBV11-3; cdr3_aa: CASSSIRGETQYF; cdr3_nt: TGTGCCAGCAGCTCGATACGCGGAGAGACCCAGTACTTC
clone_size: NA; j_call: TRBJ1-2; d_call: TRBD1; v_call: TRBV11-2; cdr3_aa: CASSPGWTGDYGYTF; cdr3_nt: TGTGCCAGCAGCCCAGGATGGACAGGAGACTATGGCTACACCTTC
clone_size: NA; j_call: TRBJ2-3; d_call: TRBD2; v_call: TRBV6-8; cdr3_aa: CASQGLAGLSDTQYF; cdr3_nt: TGTGCCAGCCAAGGACTAGCGGGATTGTCAGATACGCAGTATTTT
clone_size: NA; j_call: TRBJ2-3; d_call: TRBD1; v_call: TRBV5-4; cdr3_aa: CASSPGQGRDTQYF; cdr3_nt: TGTGCCAGCAGCCCCGGACAGGGGAGAGATACGCAGTATTTT
clone_size: once; j_call: TRBJ1-5; d_call: NA; v_call: TRBV30; cdr3_aa: CAWSTLDGNQPQHF; cdr3_nt: TGTGCCTGGAGTACCTTAGATGGCAATCAGCCCCAGCATTTT
clone_size: NA; j_call: TRBJ1-3; d_call: NA; v_call: TRBV30; cdr3_aa: CGREAPSGNTIYF; cdr3_nt: TGTGGCCGGGAGGCCCCCTCTGGAAACACCATATATTTT
clone_size: NA; j_call: TRBJ1-1; d_call: TRBD1; v_call: TRBV6-1; cdr3_aa: CASSYKPTGLSEAFF; cdr3_nt: TGTGCCAGCAGCTATAAACCGACAGGGCTCAGTGAAGCTTTCTTT
clone_size: NA; j_call: TRBJ2-7; d_call: NA; v_call: TRBV10-3; cdr3_aa: CAISPIRDSYEQYF; cdr3_nt: TGTGCCATCAGTCCAATCAGGGACTCCTACGAGCAGTACTTC
clone_size: NA; j_call: TRBJ2-4; d_call: TRBD2; v_call: TRBV5-1; cdr3_aa: CASSLAGTSGHPQYF; cdr3_nt: TGCGCCAGCAGCTTGGCGGGGACTAGCGGACACCCGCAGTACTTC
clone_size: NA; j_call: TRBJ2-5; d_call: TRBD1; v_call: TRBV5-6; cdr3_aa: CASSRDRGGETQYF; cdr3_nt: TGTGCCAGCAGCCGGGACAGGGGAGGGGAGACCCAGTACTTC
clone_size: NA; j_call: TRBJ1-6; d_call: NA; v_call: TRBV7-8; cdr3_aa: CASSQLTGLSSPLHF; cdr3_nt: TGTGCCAGCAGCCAGTTGACAGGCCTAAGTTCACCCCTCCACTTT
clone_size: once; j_call: TRBJ2-7; d_call: NA; v_call: TRBV11-2; cdr3_aa: CASSVRQVPYEQYF; cdr3_nt: TGTGCCAGCAGCGTAAGACAGGTCCCCTACGAGCAGTACTTC
clone_size: NA; j_call: TRBJ2-3; d_call: NA; v_call: TRBV7-2; cdr3_aa: CASSLRVNRKGSSTDTQYF; cdr3_nt: TGTGCCAGCAGCTTAAGGGTGAACAGGAAGGGTTCGAGCACAGATACGCAGTATTTT
clone_size: NA; j_call: TRBJ2-7; d_call: TRBD1; v_call: TRBV4-2; cdr3_aa: CASSHSGQGYEQYF; cdr3_nt: TGTGCCAGCAGCCACTCGGGACAGGGCTACGAGCAGTACTTC
clone_size: NA; j_call: TRBJ1-2; d_call: NA; v_call: TRBV12-3/TRBV12-4; cdr3_aa: CASSGGEGYTF; cdr3_nt: TGTGCCAGCAGTGGAGGGGAAGGCTACACCTTC
clone_size: NA; j_call: TRBJ2-3; d_call: NA; v_call: TRBV7-2; cdr3_aa: CASSPVDTQYF; cdr3_nt: TGTGCCAGCAGCCCGGTGGATACGCAGTATTTT
clone_size: NA; j_call: TRBJ2-1; d_call: TRBD1; v_call: TRBV19; cdr3_aa: CASSMPRGQGIEQFF; cdr3_nt: TGTGCCAGTAGTATGCCCCGGGGACAGGGGATTGAGCAGTTCTTC
clone_size: NA; j_call: TRBJ1-4; d_call: NA; v_call: TRBV5-1; cdr3_aa: CASSFLGATNEKLFF; cdr3_nt: TGCGCCAGCAGCTTTCTCGGGGCAACTAATGAAAAACTGTTTTTT